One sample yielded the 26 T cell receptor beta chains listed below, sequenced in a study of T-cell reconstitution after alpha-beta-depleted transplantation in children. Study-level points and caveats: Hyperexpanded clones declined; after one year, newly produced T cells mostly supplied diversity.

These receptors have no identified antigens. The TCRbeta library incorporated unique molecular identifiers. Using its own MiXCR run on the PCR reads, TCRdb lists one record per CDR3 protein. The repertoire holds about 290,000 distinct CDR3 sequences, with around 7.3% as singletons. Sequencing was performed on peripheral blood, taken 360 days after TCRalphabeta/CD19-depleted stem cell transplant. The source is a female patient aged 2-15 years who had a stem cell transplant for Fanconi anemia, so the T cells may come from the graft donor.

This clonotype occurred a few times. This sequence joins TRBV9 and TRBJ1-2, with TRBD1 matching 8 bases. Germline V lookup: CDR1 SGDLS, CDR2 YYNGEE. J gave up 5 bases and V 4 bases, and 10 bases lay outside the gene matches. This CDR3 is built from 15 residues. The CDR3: CASSLGQGWSYGYTF. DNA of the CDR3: TGTGCCAGCAGCCTAGGACAGGGTTGGTCTTATGGCTACACCTTC.

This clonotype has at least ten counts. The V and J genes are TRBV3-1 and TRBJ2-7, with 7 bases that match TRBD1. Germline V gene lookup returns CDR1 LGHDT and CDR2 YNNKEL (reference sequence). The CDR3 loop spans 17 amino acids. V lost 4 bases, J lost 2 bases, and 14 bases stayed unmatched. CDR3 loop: CASSRILTRQGPYEQYF. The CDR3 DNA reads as TGTGCCAGCAGCCGAATCCTAACAAGACAGGGACCCTACGAGCAGTACTTC.

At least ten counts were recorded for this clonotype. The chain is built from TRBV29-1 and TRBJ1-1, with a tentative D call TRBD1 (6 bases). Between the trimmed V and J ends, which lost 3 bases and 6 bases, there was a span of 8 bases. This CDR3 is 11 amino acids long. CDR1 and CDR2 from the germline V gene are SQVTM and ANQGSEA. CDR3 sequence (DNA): TGCAGCGTTGACCAGGGGTCTGAAGCTTTCTTT. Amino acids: CSVDQGSEAFF.

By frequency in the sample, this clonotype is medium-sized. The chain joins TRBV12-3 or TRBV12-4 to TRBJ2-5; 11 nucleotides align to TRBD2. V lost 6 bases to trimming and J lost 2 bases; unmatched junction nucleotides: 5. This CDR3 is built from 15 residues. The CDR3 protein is CASRHSGGEQETQYF. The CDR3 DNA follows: TGTGCCAGCAGACATAGCGGGGGGGAGCAAGAGACCCAGTACTTC.

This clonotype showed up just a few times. The DNA for the CDR3 is TGTGCCAGCAGTTTATTTGGGACAGATTGGGTCTATGGCTACACCTTC. It specifies CASSLFGTDWVYGYTF. V and J are TRBV28 and TRBJ1-2, with TRBD1 identical over 7 bases. The CDR3 is made up of 16 amino acids. From germline, CDR1 is MDHEN and CDR2 SYDVKM. Losses at the gene ends were 1 base for V and 4 bases for J; bases not matched to a gene: 9.

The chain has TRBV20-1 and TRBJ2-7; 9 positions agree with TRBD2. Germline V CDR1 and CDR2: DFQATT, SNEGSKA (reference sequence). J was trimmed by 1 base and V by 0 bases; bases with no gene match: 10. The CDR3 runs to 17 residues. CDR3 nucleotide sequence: TGCAGTGCTAGAGATCAGTTTAGCGGGGGACTTTCCTACGAGCAGTACTTC. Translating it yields CSARDQFSGGLSYEQYF.

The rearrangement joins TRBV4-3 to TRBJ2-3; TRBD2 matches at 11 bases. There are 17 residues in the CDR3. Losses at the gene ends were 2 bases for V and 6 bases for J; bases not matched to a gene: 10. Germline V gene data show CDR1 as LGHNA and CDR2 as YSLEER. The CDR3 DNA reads TGCGCCAGCAGCCAATCCACCGGGACTAGCGGTCCGGATACGCAGTATTTT. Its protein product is CASSQSTGTSGPDTQYF.

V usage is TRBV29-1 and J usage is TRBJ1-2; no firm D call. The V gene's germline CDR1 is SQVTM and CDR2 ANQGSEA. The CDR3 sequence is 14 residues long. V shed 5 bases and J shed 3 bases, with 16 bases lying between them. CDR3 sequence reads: CSVTTIGSHYGYTF. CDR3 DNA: TGCAGCGTTACGACGATAGGGAGCCACTATGGCTACACCTTC.

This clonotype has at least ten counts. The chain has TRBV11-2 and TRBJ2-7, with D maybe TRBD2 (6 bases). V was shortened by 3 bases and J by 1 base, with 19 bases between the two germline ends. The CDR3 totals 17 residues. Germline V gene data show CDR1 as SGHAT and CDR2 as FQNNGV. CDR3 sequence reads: CASSFNVWGDASYEQYF. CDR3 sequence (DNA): TGTGCCAGCAGCTTTAACGTTTGGGGGGACGCGTCCTACGAGCAGTACTTC.

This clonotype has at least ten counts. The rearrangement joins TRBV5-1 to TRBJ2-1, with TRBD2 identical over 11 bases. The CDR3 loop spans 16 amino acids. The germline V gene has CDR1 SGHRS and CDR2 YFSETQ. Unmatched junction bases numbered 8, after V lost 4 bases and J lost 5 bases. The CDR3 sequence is CASSALAGGVNNEQFF. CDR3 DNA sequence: TGCGCCAGCAGCGCCCTAGCGGGAGGAGTTAACAATGAGCAGTTCTTC.

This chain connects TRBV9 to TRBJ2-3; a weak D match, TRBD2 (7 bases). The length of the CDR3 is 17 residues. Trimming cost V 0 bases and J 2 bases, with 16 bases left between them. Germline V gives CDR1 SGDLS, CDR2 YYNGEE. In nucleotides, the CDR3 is TGTGCCAGCAGCGTAGGGTGGGGGGGCCGGTCCACAGATACGCAGTATTTT. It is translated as CASSVGWGGRSTDTQYF.

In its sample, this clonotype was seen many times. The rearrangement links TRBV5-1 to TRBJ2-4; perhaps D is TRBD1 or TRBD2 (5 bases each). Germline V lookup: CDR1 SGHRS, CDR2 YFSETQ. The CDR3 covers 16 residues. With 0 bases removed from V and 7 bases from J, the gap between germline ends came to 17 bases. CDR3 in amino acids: CASSLADFGGKNIQYF. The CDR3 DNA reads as TGCGCCAGCAGCTTGGCCGATTTTGGGGGTAAGAACATTCAGTACTTC.

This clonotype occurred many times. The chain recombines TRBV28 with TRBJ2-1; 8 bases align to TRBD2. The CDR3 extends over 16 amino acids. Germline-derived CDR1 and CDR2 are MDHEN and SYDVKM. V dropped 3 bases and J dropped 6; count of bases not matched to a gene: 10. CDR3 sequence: CASSFLSGGSGNEQFF. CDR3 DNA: TGTGCCAGCAGTTTCCTCAGCGGGGGCAGCGGCAATGAGCAGTTCTTC.

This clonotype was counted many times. As DNA, the CDR3 is TGTGCCAGCAGTTACGGATACTCCTACGAGCAGTACTTC. Residues: CASSYGYSYEQYF. This rearrangement joins TRBV6-2 or TRBV6-3 to TRBJ2-7; D call uncertain. Germline CDR1 reads MNHEY; CDR2 reads SVGEGT. This CDR3 has 13 residues. V was shortened by 2 bases and J by 0 bases, with 5 bases between the two germline ends.

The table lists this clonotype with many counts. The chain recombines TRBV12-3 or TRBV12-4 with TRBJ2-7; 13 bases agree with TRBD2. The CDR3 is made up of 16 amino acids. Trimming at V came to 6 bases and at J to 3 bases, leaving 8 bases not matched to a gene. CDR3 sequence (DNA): TGTGCCAGCAGCCCGGGACTAGCGGGGAGGGTCTACGAGCAGTACTTC. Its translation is CASSPGLAGRVYEQYF.

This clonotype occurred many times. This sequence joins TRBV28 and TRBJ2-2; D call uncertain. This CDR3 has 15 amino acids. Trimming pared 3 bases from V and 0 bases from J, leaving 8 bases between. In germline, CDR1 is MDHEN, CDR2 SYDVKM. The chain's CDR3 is CASSFRTSNTGELFF. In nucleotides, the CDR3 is TGTGCCAGCAGTTTCAGGACCTCGAACACCGGGGAGCTGTTTTTT.

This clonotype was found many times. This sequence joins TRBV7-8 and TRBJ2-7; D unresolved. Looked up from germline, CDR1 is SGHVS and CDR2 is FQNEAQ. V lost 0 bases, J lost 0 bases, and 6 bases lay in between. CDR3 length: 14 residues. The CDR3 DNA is TGTGCCAGCAGCTTAGCGGATGGCTCCTACGAGCAGTACTTC. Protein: CASSLADGSYEQYF.

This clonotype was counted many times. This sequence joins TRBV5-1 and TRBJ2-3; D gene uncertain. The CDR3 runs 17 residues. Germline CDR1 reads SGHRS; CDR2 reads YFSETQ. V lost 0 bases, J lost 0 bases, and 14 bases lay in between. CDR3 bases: TGCGCCAGCAGCTTGGCTGGGGTTAGCCGGAGCACAGATACGCAGTATTTT. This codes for CASSLAGVSRSTDTQYF.

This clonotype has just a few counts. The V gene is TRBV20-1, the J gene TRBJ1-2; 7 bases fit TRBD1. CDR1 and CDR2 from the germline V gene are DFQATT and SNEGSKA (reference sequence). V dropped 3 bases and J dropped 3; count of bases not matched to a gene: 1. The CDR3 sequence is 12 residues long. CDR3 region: CSASDRDYGYTF. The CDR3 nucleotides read TGCAGTGCTAGTGACAGGGACTATGGCTACACCTTC.

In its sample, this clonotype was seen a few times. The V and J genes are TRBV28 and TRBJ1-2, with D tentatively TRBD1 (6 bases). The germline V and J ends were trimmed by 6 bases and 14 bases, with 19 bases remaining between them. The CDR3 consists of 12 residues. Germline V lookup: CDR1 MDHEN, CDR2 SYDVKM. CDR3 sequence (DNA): TGTGCCAGCAGCTCCATCGGGGGGCGCGGGACCTTC. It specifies CASSSIGGRGTF.

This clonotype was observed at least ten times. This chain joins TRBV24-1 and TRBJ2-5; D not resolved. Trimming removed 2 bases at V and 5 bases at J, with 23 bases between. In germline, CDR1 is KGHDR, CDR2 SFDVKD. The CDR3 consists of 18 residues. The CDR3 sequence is CATSDYAYSSTSRETQYF. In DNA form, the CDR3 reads TGTGCCACCAGTGATTACGCTTACTCCAGTACCTCCCGGGAGACCCAGTACTTC.

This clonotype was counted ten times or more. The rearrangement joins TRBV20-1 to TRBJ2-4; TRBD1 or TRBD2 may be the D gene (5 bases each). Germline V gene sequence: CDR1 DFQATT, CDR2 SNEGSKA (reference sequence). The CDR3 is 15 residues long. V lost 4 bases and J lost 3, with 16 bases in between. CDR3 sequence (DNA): TGCAGTGCTATGGGTTGGGGGTCGGGCAAAAACATTCAGTACTTC. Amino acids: CSAMGWGSGKNIQYF.

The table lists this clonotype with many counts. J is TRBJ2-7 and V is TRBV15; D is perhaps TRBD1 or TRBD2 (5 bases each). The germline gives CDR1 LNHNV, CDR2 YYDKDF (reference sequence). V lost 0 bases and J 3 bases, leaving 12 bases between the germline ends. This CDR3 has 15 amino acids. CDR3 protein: CATSRDQGEYYEQYF. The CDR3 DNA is TGTGCCACCAGCAGAGATCAAGGGGAGTACTACGAGCAGTACTTC.

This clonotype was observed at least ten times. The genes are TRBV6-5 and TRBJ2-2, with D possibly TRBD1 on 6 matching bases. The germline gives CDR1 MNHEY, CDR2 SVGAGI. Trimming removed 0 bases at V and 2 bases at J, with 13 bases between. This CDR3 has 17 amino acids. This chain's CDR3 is CASSYSLGAPNTGELFF. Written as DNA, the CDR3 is TGTGCCAGCAGTTACTCGTTGGGGGCGCCCAACACCGGGGAGCTGTTTTTT.

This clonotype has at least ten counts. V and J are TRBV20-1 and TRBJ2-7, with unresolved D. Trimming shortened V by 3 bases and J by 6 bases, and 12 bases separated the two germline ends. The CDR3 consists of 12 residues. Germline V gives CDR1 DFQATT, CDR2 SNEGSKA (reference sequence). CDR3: CSASFNLGEQYF. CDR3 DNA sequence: TGCAGTGCTAGTTTTAATTTGGGCGAGCAGTACTTC.

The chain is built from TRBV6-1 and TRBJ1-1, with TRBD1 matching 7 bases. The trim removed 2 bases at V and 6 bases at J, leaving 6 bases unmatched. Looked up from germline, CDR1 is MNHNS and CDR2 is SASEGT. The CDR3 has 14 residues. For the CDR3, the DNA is TGTGCCAGCAGTGAACTCGACAGGGACTCTGAAGCTTTCTTT. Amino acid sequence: CASSELDRDSEAFF.